This TCR beta chain was recorded in a study of post-analysis software for immune sequencing data. Study information: Recorded disease courses covered relapsing-remitting, secondary progressive and progressive-relapsing multiple sclerosis. Some patients had no subtype annotation.

Germline V lookup: CDR1 SGHRS, CDR2 YFSETQ. The trim removed 3 bases at V and 7 bases at J, leaving 7 bases unmatched. CDR3 length equals 15 residues. The study's findings and limits: Relative to controls, patients had several TRBV segments at higher frequency, with TRBV5-6, TRBV5-1 and TRBV20-1 among these. Multiple sclerosis patients had significantly lower normalized Chao1 diversity than controls. Strong co-clustering by F measure was evident for samples that had been prepared in the same batch.

As regards this clonotype: The antigen remains unidentified.

Unique molecular identifiers were built into the TCR beta cDNA libraries. cDNA molecules numbering some 500,000 came from roughly 1.1 to 9.2 million T cells. TCRdb processed the PCR reads anew with MiXCR; each CDR3 protein has one entry. This table has 500,000 to 600,000 distinct CDR3 sequences, around 47% appearing once. Sample: blood. The TCR sequence derives from a girl aged 10-17 years with multiple sclerosis. V is TRBV5-1 and J is TRBJ1-1; 12 bases fit TRBD1. In nucleotides, the CDR3 is TGCGCCAGCAGCTCGGGGACAGGGGGCGTTGGTGAAGCTTTCTTT. Its translation is CASSSGTGGVGEAFF.